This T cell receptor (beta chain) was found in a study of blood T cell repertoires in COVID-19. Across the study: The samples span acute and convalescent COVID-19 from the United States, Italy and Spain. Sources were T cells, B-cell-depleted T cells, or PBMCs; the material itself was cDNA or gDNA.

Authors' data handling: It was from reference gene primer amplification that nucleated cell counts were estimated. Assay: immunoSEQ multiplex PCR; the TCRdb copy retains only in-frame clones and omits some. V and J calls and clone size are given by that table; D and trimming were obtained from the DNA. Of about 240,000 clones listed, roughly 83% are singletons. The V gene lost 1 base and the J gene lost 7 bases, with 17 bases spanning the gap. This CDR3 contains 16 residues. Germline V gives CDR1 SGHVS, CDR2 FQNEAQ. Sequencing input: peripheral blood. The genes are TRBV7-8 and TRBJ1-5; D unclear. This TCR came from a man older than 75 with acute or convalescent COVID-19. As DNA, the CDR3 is TGTGCCAGCAGCTTAGGGGCCCTCACGGCCCTACAGCCCCAGCATTTT. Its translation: CASSLGALTALQPQHF.